This T cell receptor (beta chain) was identified in a study of cytomegalovirus exposure and HLA in healthy donors. On the study more broadly: Unique TCRs from HLA-typed donors, 80 million to 100 million of them, were held in an early data release. General observations from the study: Earlier analysis found most TCR beta V segments productive about 87% or about 30% of the time. Most CMV-associated TCR beta chains were later found to appear HLA-restricted. A highly shared variant cluster was judged a likely technical artifact.

The PCR had 60 Vbeta and 13 Jbeta primers. Data came from immunoSEQ multiplex PCR; TCRdb stores just in-frame clones and leaves some out. The sample has about 110,000 clones, 81% seen once; the top ten hold roughly 2%. The germline gives CDR1 SGHVS, CDR2 FNYEAQ. There are 15 residues in the CDR3. Trimming cost V 5 bases and J 3 bases, with 14 bases left between them. As regards this clone: As yet, its antigen is unknown.

The receptor was derived from a woman between 25 and 40 years old in good health and CMV-seronegative. The chain employs TRBV7-6 and TRBJ2-1; maybe TRBD2 (7 bases). Sequencing was carried out using PBMCs. The CDR3 coding sequence is TGTGCCAGCAGCGGGGGCCTAGCGGTCTACAATGAGCAGTTCTTC. Its protein product is CASSGGLAVYNEQFF.